What follows are 10 T cell receptor beta chains derived from one specimen sequenced in a study of OX40 agonist ivuxolimab in advanced cancers. Repertoires were generated with immunoSEQ multiplex PCR, while TCRdb's copy carries only in-frame clones and drops some. Seen here are around 99,000 clones, about 90% observed once, and the top ten hold more than 0.15%. Sequencing used CD4+ or CD8+ T cells sorted from blood, obtained in a trial of the OX40 agonist ivuxolimab. The receptor source for this set is an adult with an advanced solid tumor such as melanoma, head and neck, liver or kidney cancer.

V gene TRBV2 combines with J gene TRBJ2-3; 8 bases are shared with TRBD1. Germline V lookup: CDR1 SNHLY, CDR2 FYNNEI. J was trimmed by 1 base and V by 8 bases; bases with no gene match: 14. This CDR3 comprises 17 residues. The CDR3 loop is CASEDHTPGQGTDTQYF. CDR3 nucleotide sequence: TGTGCCAGCGAGGACCATACTCCGGGACAGGGCACAGATACGCAGTATTTT. Full variable domain (missing parts from reference TRBV2 and TRBJ2-3): EPEVTQTPSHQVTQMGQEVILRCVPISNHLYFYWYRQILGQKVEFLVSFYNNEISEKSEIFDDQFSVERPDGSNFTLKIRSTKLEDSAMYFCASEDHTPGQGTDTQYFGPGTRLTVL.

V is TRBV7-3 and J is TRBJ2-6; tentatively, D is TRBD1 (6 bases). CDR1 SGHTA and CDR2 FQGTGA come from the germline V gene. This CDR3 is 12 amino acids long. V shed 10 bases and J shed 4 bases, with 8 bases lying between them. The CDR3 bases are TGTGCCACCGGACAGGGGGCCAACGTCCTGACTTTC. It specifies CATGQGANVLTF.

V gene TRBV5-1 combines with J gene TRBJ1-3; weak D call: TRBD1 (5 bases). Germline assignment: CDR1 SGHRS and CDR2 YFSETQ. Trimming shortened V by 4 bases and J by 4 bases, and 15 bases separated the two germline ends. The CDR3 length is 15 residues. Written as DNA, the CDR3 is TGCGCCAGCAGCCCAACGGGGGACTCCGGAAACACCATATATTTT. Its protein product is CASSPTGDSGNTIYF.

This clone was found a few times. The rearrangement uses TRBV11-2 and TRBJ1-5, with D possibly TRBD1 on 5 matching bases. The germline gives CDR1 SGHAT, CDR2 FQNNGV. The CDR3 spans 14 residues. Trimming took 1 base from V and 7 from J, leaving 11 bases between them. The chain's CDR3 is CASSLGAGVQPQHF. The CDR3 DNA sequence: TGTGCCAGCAGCTTAGGAGCGGGGGTGCAGCCCCAGCATTTT.

This chain uses TRBV10-3 with TRBJ2-5, with D perhaps TRBD2 (5 bases). V was cut by 3 bases and J by 4 bases, with 9 bases left in between. The CDR3 sequence is 13 residues long. Germline V gene lookup returns CDR1 ENHRY and CDR2 SYGVKD. The CDR3 here is CAISEGRRETQYF. For the CDR3, the DNA is TGTGCCATCAGTGAAGGGAGACGAGAGACCCAGTACTTC.

This clone appeared a few times. V and J are TRBV5-1 and TRBJ1-5, with unresolved D. CDR3 size: 15 residues. The germline gives CDR1 SGHRS, CDR2 YFSETQ. V lost 0 bases and J lost 0, with 7 bases in between. The CDR3 protein is CASSLDGYSNQPQHF. Written as DNA, the CDR3 is TGCGCCAGCAGCTTGGATGGATATAGCAATCAGCCCCAGCATTTT.

The V call is TRBV6-1, the J call TRBJ1-6, with 11 bases aligning to TRBD1. Germline-derived CDR1 and CDR2 are MNHNS and SASEGT. This CDR3 contains 18 residues. With 1 base clipped from V and 2 bases from J, the junction kept 4 bases outside the gene matches. CDR3 sequence: CASSEGGQGVAYNSPLHF. The CDR3 region has the DNA TGTGCCAGCAGTGAAGGGGGACAGGGGGTTGCCTATAATTCACCCCTCCACTTT.

This clone has a single count. CDR3 sequence (DNA): TGTGCCAGCAAACCTAGATTTCTGGGCGAGCAGTACTTC. It specifies CASKPRFLGEQYF. J is TRBJ2-7 and V is TRBV27; no definite D call. This CDR3 is 13 amino acids long. CDR1 MNHEY and CDR2 SMNVEV come from the germline V gene (reference sequence). The germline V and J ends were trimmed by 7 bases and 6 bases, with 16 bases remaining between them.

V is TRBV5-4 and J is TRBJ1-5, with D hard to call. CDR1 is SGHNT and CDR2 is YYREEE in the germline V gene (reference sequence). Trimming pared 2 bases from V and 3 bases from J, leaving 9 bases between. The length of the CDR3 is 14 residues. This CDR3 reads CASSFWGVNQPQHF. In DNA, the CDR3 is TGTGCCAGCAGCTTCTGGGGAGTCAATCAGCCCCAGCATTTT. The complete variable domain, with remaining parts taken from reference TRBV5-4 and TRBJ1-5, reads ETGVTQSPTHLIKTRGQQVTLRCSSQSGHNTVSWYQQALGQGPQFIFQYYREEENGRGNFPPRFSGLQFPNYSSELNVNALELDDSALYLCASSFWGVNQPQHFGDGTRLSIL.

V gene TRBV14 combines with J gene TRBJ2-2; 7 positions agree with TRBD1. Germline V gene data show CDR1 as SGHDN and CDR2 as FVKESK. J gave up 8 bases and V 7 bases, and 10 bases lay outside the gene matches. This CDR3 comprises 14 residues. The CDR3 sequence: CASKHLQGSGELFF. CDR3 coding DNA: TGTGCCAGCAAACATTTACAGGGGTCGGGGGAGCTGTTTTTT. Full variable domain (outside the CDR3, taken from reference TRBV14 and TRBJ2-2): EAGVTQFPSHSVIEKGQTVTLRCDPISGHDNLYWYRRVMGKEIKFLLHFVKESKQDESGMPNNRFLAERTGGTYSTLKVQPAELEDSGVYFCASKHLQGSGELFFGEGSRLTVL.